This T cell receptor (beta chain) stems from a study of T cell responses to AZD1222 COVID-19 vaccine. Study-wide results and limits: Mapped onto spike, vaccine-associated CD4 TCRs spanned it and were dominant at 160-218 and 743-854. As reported, nearly half of all spike-specific TCRs target variant regions that are unmutated.

Pooling was applied to second doses at about 4 or about 12 weeks. Assay used: immunoSEQ multiplex PCR; TCRdb lists only in-frame clones, some missing. This table has fewer than 200,000 clones, approximately 86% appearing once. Germline V gene sequence: CDR1 LGHDT, CDR2 YNNKEL (reference sequence). The CDR3 totals 14 residues. Trimming at V came to 1 base and at J to 6 bases, leaving 3 bases not matched to a gene. Notes on this clone: The antigen is undetermined.

This clonotype was obtained from an adult who received the AZD1222 COVID-19 vaccine. Specimen: peripheral blood, collected 28 days after the second AZD1222 dose. This rearrangement joins TRBV3-1 (or the pseudogene TRBV3-2) to TRBJ1-5; 7 bases map to TRBD1. The CDR3 region is CASSQGQGIQPQHF. In nucleotides, the CDR3 is TGTGCCAGCAGCCAAGGACAGGGCATTCAGCCCCAGCATTTT.